These 19 T cell receptor beta chains originate from one sample sequenced in a study of shared clonotypes between healthy human individuals. Some clones are missing from TCRdb's copy, which holds only in-frame ones; the method was immunoSEQ multiplex PCR. The data show about 1.5 million clones, 95% to 99% seen once. Sequencing was carried out using naive CD4+ T cells sorted from blood. The subset here: CD45RA+ positively selected. These receptors all come from a man aged 25-45 years in good health.

V and J are TRBV6-1 and TRBJ1-1, with D maybe TRBD1 (5 bases). Germline V gene sequence: CDR1 MNHNS, CDR2 SASEGT. Trimming took off 3 bases at V and 3 bases at J, with 11 bases between the two ends. The CDR3 has 14 residues. CDR3: CASSEVTVYTEAFF. In DNA, the CDR3 is TGTGCCAGCAGTGAGGTGACAGTTTACACTGAAGCTTTCTTT.

The chain couples TRBV9 to TRBJ1-1; D is uncertain. CDR3 length equals 15 residues. Deletions cut 0 bases from V and 4 bases from J, with 13 bases between. The germline V gene encodes CDR1 SGDLS and CDR2 YYNGEE. The CDR3 DNA is TGTGCCAGCAGCGTAGGCGGTCGTATGAGCACTGAAGCTTTCTTT. It translates to CASSVGGRMSTEAFF.

The genes are TRBV11-2 and TRBJ2-2; D remains unclear. V lost 2 bases and J 4 bases, leaving 23 bases between the germline ends. Per germline, CDR1 SGHAT and CDR2 FQNNGV. CDR3 length: 19 amino acids. CDR3: CASSLRLLPRGFLTGELFF. CDR3 nucleotide sequence: TGTGCCAGCAGCTTACGGCTCCTACCTCGAGGCTTCCTCACCGGGGAGCTGTTTTTT.

As to this clone: The sample contains more than one DNA sequence encoding this CDR3. This chain connects TRBV2 to TRBJ1-2, with D uncertain. With 0 bases removed from V and 5 bases from J, the gap between germline ends came to 4 bases. Germline values: CDR1 SNHLY, CDR2 FYNNEI. CDR3 length: 12 amino acids. The CDR3 DNA reads TGTGCCAGCAGTGAAGCCCTTTATGGCTACACCTTC. The encoded protein is CASSEALYGYTF.

J is TRBJ1-5 and V is TRBV28; D remains unclear. V lost 2 bases and J 4 bases, leaving 6 bases between the germline ends. The CDR3 contains 13 residues. The germline gives CDR1 MDHEN, CDR2 SYDVKM. The CDR3 reads CASSLGRNQPQHF. CDR3 coding DNA: TGTGCCAGCAGTTTAGGGCGAAATCAGCCCCAGCATTTT.

This clone was detected once. The chain is built from TRBV5-6 and TRBJ1-3; 7 nucleotides agree with TRBD1. Germline V gene lookup returns CDR1 SGHDT and CDR2 YYEEEE. This CDR3 spans 16 amino acids. Trimming removed 5 bases from V and 8 bases from J; junction bases left unmatched: 16. The CDR3 spells CASRPKRTGAGDTIYF. The CDR3 DNA follows: TGTGCCAGCAGACCTAAAAGAACAGGGGCTGGCGACACCATATATTTT.

The chain carries TRBV7-9 and TRBJ2-7; D ambiguous. The germline V gene has CDR1 SEHNR and CDR2 FQNEAQ (reference sequence). The ends were cut back, 2 bases at V and 4 bases at J, with 15 bases in the middle. CDR3 size: 15 residues. CDR3 in DNA: TGTGCCAGCAGCTTAAAACGAGCTAGTCTGTACGAGCAGTACTTC. Translation: CASSLKRASLYEQYF.

The chain is built from TRBV4-2 and TRBJ2-3; D gene unclear. Per the germline V gene, CDR1 is LGHNA and CDR2 is YNFKEQ. V lost 0 bases, J lost 0 bases, and 4 bases lay in between. This CDR3 has 14 residues. As DNA, the CDR3 is TGTGCCAGCAGCCAAGAAGCCAGCACAGATACGCAGTATTTT. Encoded protein: CASSQEASTDTQYF.

The chain links TRBV18 to TRBJ2-1, with unresolved D. The germline V gene has CDR1 KGHSH and CDR2 LQKENI. With 3 bases removed from V and 7 bases from J, the gap between germline ends came to 7 bases. CDR3 length: 12 amino acids. Here the CDR3 reads CASSPKMNEQFF. The CDR3 DNA reads TGTGCCAGCTCACCCAAGATGAATGAGCAGTTCTTC.

The rearrangement uses TRBV11-2 and TRBJ2-1; 8 bases align to TRBD1. The trim removed 3 bases at V and 6 bases at J, leaving 7 bases unmatched. Germline values: CDR1 SGHAT, CDR2 FQNNGV. The CDR3 consists of 15 residues. The chain's CDR3 is CASSFGTGIGNEQFF. The CDR3 DNA is TGTGCCAGCAGCTTCGGGACAGGTATCGGCAATGAGCAGTTCTTC.

Concerning this clone itself: Other DNA variants within this sample encode the same CDR3. V usage is TRBV5-1 and J usage is TRBJ2-1; D ambiguous. Germline V lookup: CDR1 SGHRS, CDR2 YFSETQ. The CDR3 runs to 13 residues. V lost 4 bases, J lost 4 bases, and 9 bases lay in between. Here the CDR3 reads CASSPDGYNEQFF. The CDR3 nucleotides read TGCGCCAGCAGCCCGGACGGGTACAATGAGCAGTTCTTC.

This clone showed up just once. This CDR3 is also generated by other DNA sequences in the sample. The chain couples TRBV29-1 to TRBJ2-1; D gene ambiguous. V was clipped by 3 bases and J by 5 bases, with 2 bases between them. The CDR3 sequence is 10 residues long. Germline V gene sequence: CDR1 SQVTM, CDR2 ANQGSEA. DNA of the CDR3: TGCAGCGTTGAGCACAATGAGCAGTTCTTC. Its translation is CSVEHNEQFF.

V and J are TRBV5-6 and TRBJ2-5; 9 bases are shared with TRBD2. Germline V lookup: CDR1 SGHDT, CDR2 YYEEEE. The CDR3 has 16 amino acids. Losses at the gene ends were 7 bases for V and 0 bases for J; bases not matched to a gene: 10. This CDR3 is CASGGLAGANQETQYF. The CDR3 DNA is TGTGCCAGCGGCGGGTTAGCGGGAGCGAACCAAGAGACCCAGTACTTC.

The chain employs TRBV18 and TRBJ1-5; 8 nucleotides line up with TRBD1. Germline CDR1 reads KGHSH; CDR2 reads LQKENI. CDR3 length: 14 residues. Unmatched junction bases numbered 3, after V lost 3 bases and J lost 5 bases. In DNA form, the CDR3 reads TGTGCCAGCTCACCGAAGGGACAGGATCAGCCCCAGCATTTT. Translation: CASSPKGQDQPQHF. The whole variable domain, filled in from reference TRBV18 and TRBJ1-5, reads NAGVMQNPRHLVRRRGQEARLRCSPMKGHSHVYWYRQLPEEGLKFMVYLQKENIIDESGMPKERFSAEFPKEGPSILRIQQVVRGDSAAYFCASSPKGQDQPQHFGDGTRLSIL.

This clone was recorded only once. The rearrangement joins TRBV29-1 to TRBJ2-1; D is unresolved. Trimming stripped 4 bases from V and 1 base from J, with 14 bases between. CDR3 size: 15 residues. The germline V gene encodes CDR1 SQVTM and CDR2 ANQGSEA. CDR3 sequence reads: CSVGSAAGSYNEQFF. CDR3 nucleotides: TGCAGCGTTGGCTCGGCGGCTGGTTCCTACAATGAGCAGTTCTTC.

The chain links TRBV7-3 to TRBJ2-1; D possibly corresponds to TRBD2 (5 bases). The germline V gene encodes CDR1 SGHTA and CDR2 FQGTGA. The V gene lost 1 base and the J gene lost 10 bases, with 17 bases spanning the gap. This CDR3 has 15 residues. The CDR3 nucleotides are TGTGCCAGCAGCTTAATGTCTGAGCGGTCCGCGGAGCAGTTCTTC. This codes for CASSLMSERSAEQFF.

The chain carries TRBV2 and TRBJ1-2; D remains unclear. This CDR3 is built from 10 residues. The V gene's germline CDR1 is SNHLY and CDR2 FYNNEI. The CDR3 loop reads CAPRREGYTF. DNA for the CDR3: TGTGCTCCTCGGCGGGAAGGCTACACCTTC.

V gene TRBV5-1 combines with J gene TRBJ2-7; TRBD1 matches at 7 bases. CDR3 length equals 15 residues. The V segment lost 4 bases and the J segment 3 bases; nucleotides outside the gene matches: 10. The V gene's germline CDR1 is SGHRS and CDR2 YFSETQ. In DNA form, the CDR3 reads TGCGCCAGCAGCGGTGAGGGGGCTACCAACTACGAGCAGTACTTC. Translating gives CASSGEGATNYEQYF.

This clone was detected once. J is TRBJ1-5 and V is TRBV27; no reliable D call. Germline V lookup: CDR1 MNHEY, CDR2 SMNVEV (reference sequence). The CDR3 is 14 residues long. V lost 0 bases to trimming and J lost 6 bases, with 9 bases between them. CDR3 loop: CASSLSHGGQPQHF. CDR3 bases: TGTGCCAGCAGTTTATCCCACGGAGGTCAGCCCCAGCATTTT.